Below, 21 T cell receptor beta chains from the same sample are listed, as sequenced in a study of blood T cell repertoires in COVID-19. Method: immunoSEQ multiplex PCR; TCRdb's copy keeps in-frame clones and lacks some. The sample contains a few hundred thousand clones, around nine tenths of which appear only once. Sequences were obtained from PBMCs or T cells enriched from blood (not recorded which). All receptors derive from a woman aged 55-70 years who had recovered from COVID-19.

J is TRBJ1-4 and V is TRBV28; TRBD1 aligns across 10 bases. Germline V CDR1 and CDR2: MDHEN, SYDVKM. The CDR3 length is 16 residues. After removal of 3 bases from V and 6 bases from J, the junction contained 7 bases not matched to a gene. Here the CDR3 DNA reads TGTGCCAGCAGTTTTTTGACAGGGGGCTTGCATGAAAAACTGTTTTTT. Its translation is CASSFLTGGLHEKLFF.

This sequence joins TRBV18 and TRBJ1-5; TRBD1 aligns across 7 bases. Trimming removed 3 bases from V and 2 bases from J; junction bases left unmatched: 10. The germline V gene encodes CDR1 KGHSH and CDR2 LQKENI. This CDR3 comprises 17 residues. The CDR3 DNA sequence: TGTGCCAGCTCACCGGGAGGACAGGTGTTTGGCAATCAGCCCCAGCATTTT. Translation: CASSPGGQVFGNQPQHF. Full variable domain (missing parts from reference TRBV18 and TRBJ1-5): NAGVMQNPRHLVRRRGQEARLRCSPMKGHSHVYWYRQLPEEGLKFMVYLQKENIIDESGMPKERFSAEFPKEGPSILRIQQVVRGDSAAYFCASSPGGQVFGNQPQHFGDGTRLSIL.

The gene calls are TRBV9 and TRBJ1-5; no clear D gene. Per the germline V gene, CDR1 is SGDLS and CDR2 is YYNGEE. The V end lost 1 base, the J end lost 5 bases, and 10 bases lay between the germline ends. This CDR3 spans 14 amino acids. The CDR3 DNA reads TGTGCCAGCAGCGTAACGCGGATGTATCAGCCCCAGCATTTT. It codes for CASSVTRMYQPQHF.

The chain recombines TRBV7-2 with TRBJ2-3; D not resolved. The germline V and J ends were trimmed by 1 base and 1 base, with 6 bases remaining between them. Germline CDR1 SGHTA, CDR2 FQGNSA. CDR3 length: 14 amino acids. CDR3 loop: CASSLGAGTDTQYF. The CDR3 DNA reads TGTGCCAGCAGCTTAGGGGCAGGCACAGATACGCAGTATTTT.

This chain connects TRBV29-1 to TRBJ2-2; 12 bases align to TRBD2. The J segment lost 4 bases and the V segment lost 5 bases, leaving 8 bases of the junction unmatched. Germline assignment: CDR1 SQVTM and CDR2 ANQGSEA. This CDR3 is built from 16 residues. For the CDR3, the DNA is TGCAGCGTTCGGACTAGCGGGACGGGGGGCACCGGGGAGCTGTTTTTT. Amino acid sequence: CSVRTSGTGGTGELFF.

This chain links TRBV28 with TRBJ2-2; D is perhaps TRBD2 (5 bases). The germline V gene encodes CDR1 MDHEN and CDR2 SYDVKM. The V end was cut by 4 bases, the J end by 1 base, with 10 bases between. The CDR3 loop spans 15 amino acids. The CDR3 region has the DNA TGTGCCAGCAGTTCCACCGGGGTGAACACCGGGGAGCTGTTTTTT. Its protein is CASSSTGVNTGELFF.

The CDR3 loop reads CASKGASTNEKLFF. CDR3 in DNA: TGTGCCAGCAAGGGAGCCTCAACTAATGAAAAACTGTTTTTT. The chain employs TRBV2 and TRBJ1-4; D is unresolved. Deletions cut 7 bases from V and 0 bases from J, with 9 bases between. Looked up from germline, CDR1 is SNHLY and CDR2 is FYNNEI. The CDR3 covers 14 residues.

The chain combines TRBV30 with TRBJ2-2; perhaps TRBD1 as D (8 bases). This CDR3 has 19 amino acids. V was shortened by 0 bases and J by 0 bases, with 20 bases between the two germline ends. In germline, CDR1 is GTSNPN, CDR2 SVGIG (reference sequence). CDR3 sequence: CAWSVPQGGLFANTGELFF. CDR3 in DNA: TGTGCCTGGAGTGTCCCACAGGGGGGGCTGTTCGCGAACACCGGGGAGCTGTTTTTT.

The chain employs TRBV12-3 or TRBV12-4 and TRBJ1-2; the D gene is possibly TRBD1 (6 bases). CDR3 length: 11 amino acids. The V end was cut by 6 bases, the J end by 8 bases, with 10 bases between. The CDR3 spells CASRDSYGYTF. CDR3 bases: TGTGCCAGCAGGGACAGTTACGGCTACACCTTC.

The V and J genes are TRBV7-9 and TRBJ1-6, with TRBD1 as a possible D gene (6 bases). The CDR3 is made up of 14 amino acids. V lost 10 bases, J lost 7 bases, and 17 bases lay in between. The germline gives CDR1 SEHNR, CDR2 FQNEAQ (reference sequence). As DNA, the CDR3 is TGTGCCACCGATGTAGGACAGAAAAATTCACCCCTCCACTTT. Residues: CATDVGQKNSPLHF.

Comment on this clone: This CDR3 is also generated by other DNA sequences in the sample. This chain uses TRBV7-9 with TRBJ2-2; D gene unclear. Germline-derived CDR1 and CDR2 are SEHNR and FQNEAQ (reference sequence). This CDR3 contains 12 residues. V lost 5 bases to trimming and J lost 5 bases, with 6 bases between them. The CDR3 region is CASSPDTGELFF. CDR3 nucleotides: TGTGCCAGCAGCCCAGATACCGGGGAGCTGTTTTTT.

V gene TRBV9 combines with J gene TRBJ2-2; no clear D gene. The CDR3 contains 13 residues. Trimming removed 4 bases at V and 3 bases at J, with 7 bases between. Germline V lookup: CDR1 SGDLS, CDR2 YYNGEE. The DNA of the CDR3 is TGTGCCAGCAGCCCTCAGTACACCGGGGAGCTGTTTTTT. Protein product: CASSPQYTGELFF. Complete variable domain (other parts from reference TRBV9 and TRBJ2-2): DSGVTQTPKHLITATGQRVTLRCSPRSGDLSVYWYQQSLDQGLQFLIQYYNGEERAKGNILERFSAQQFPDLHSELNLSSLELGDSALYFCASSPQYTGELFFGEGSRLTVL.

Here the CDR3 reads CASKREGDTSTDTQYF. In nucleotides, the CDR3 is TGTGCCAGCAAAAGAGAGGGGGACACCAGCACAGATACGCAGTATTTT. This rearrangement joins TRBV9 to TRBJ2-3; perhaps TRBD1 as D (6 bases). V lost 6 bases and J 0 bases, leaving 17 bases between the germline ends. The V gene's germline CDR1 is SGDLS and CDR2 YYNGEE. The CDR3 length is 16 residues.

The chain links TRBV27 to TRBJ2-2; D may be TRBD1 (6 bases). The CDR3 runs to 17 residues. Deletions cut 1 base from V and 7 bases from J, with 19 bases between. Germline V gives CDR1 MNHEY, CDR2 SMNVEV (reference sequence). The CDR3 is CASSLFATDLGGGELFF. CDR3 nucleotide sequence: TGTGCCAGCAGTTTATTTGCTACGGATTTAGGGGGCGGGGAGCTGTTTTTT.

The rearrangement joins TRBV29-1 to TRBJ2-1; 9 bases are a match to TRBD2. The junction had 8 bases not matched to a gene; V was cut back by 7 bases and J by 4 bases. This CDR3 contains 14 residues. CDR1 is SQVTM and CDR2 is ANQGSEA in the germline V gene. In nucleotides, the CDR3 is TGCAGCGCCTCGACTAGCGGACCTTACAATGAGCAGTTCTTC. It yields the protein CSASTSGPYNEQFF.

This clone was recorded only once. The chain links TRBV9 to TRBJ2-7; D possibly corresponds to TRBD1 (6 bases). This CDR3 contains 14 residues. CDR1 and CDR2 (germline): SGDLS, YYNGEE. Trimming removed 0 bases at V and 5 bases at J, with 12 bases between. CDR3 loop: CASSVAVTGDEQYF. CDR3 DNA sequence: TGTGCCAGCAGCGTAGCTGTGACAGGCGACGAGCAGTACTTC.

This chain links TRBV28 with TRBJ1-4, with D tentatively TRBD1 (5 bases). Germline V gene sequence: CDR1 MDHEN, CDR2 SYDVKM. This CDR3 comprises 14 residues. The ends were cut back, 5 bases at V and 0 bases at J, with 7 bases in the middle. CDR3 residues: CASSRQPTNEKLFF. The CDR3 DNA follows: TGTGCCAGCAGTAGACAGCCAACTAATGAAAAACTGTTTTTT.

As for this clone: Germline is not matched at one junction end, which may reflect a read error. The V gene is TRBV7-7, the J gene TRBJ2-7; D not resolved. Germline V CDR1 and CDR2: SSHAT, FNYEAQ (reference sequence). This CDR3 comprises 13 residues. Here the CDR3 DNA reads TGTGCTAGCAGCTTGACATTGAGTTACGAGCAGTACTTC. It encodes CASSLTLSYEQYF.

V and J are TRBV19 and TRBJ1-3; D gene ambiguous. This CDR3 has 13 amino acids. V shed 6 bases and J shed 2 bases, with 8 bases lying between them. Germline V gives CDR1 LNHDA, CDR2 SQIVND (reference sequence). The CDR3 spells CASRTQAGNTIYF. CDR3 DNA: TGTGCCAGTAGGACTCAAGCTGGAAACACCATATATTTT.

This clone was seen once. V gene TRBV7-9 combines with J gene TRBJ2-1; 8 bases map to TRBD2. The CDR3 contains 18 residues. J lost 6 bases, V lost 7 bases, and 20 bases had no gene match. Germline CDR1 reads SEHNR; CDR2 reads FQNEAQ (reference sequence). CDR3 nucleotide sequence: TGTGCCAGCAACCCACAAGTCCCCGGGAGGGGACTGGGCAATGAGCAGTTCTTC. Its protein is CASNPQVPGRGLGNEQFF.

J is TRBJ1-1 and V is TRBV28, with TRBD1 as a possible D gene (5 bases). This CDR3 region has 16 residues. The ends were cut back, 5 bases at V and 4 bases at J, with 20 bases in the middle. Germline CDR1 is MDHEN and CDR2 is SYDVKM. The CDR3 is CASSPLKNRWATEAFF. CDR3 DNA sequence: TGTGCCAGCAGTCCCCTCAAGAACAGGTGGGCCACTGAAGCTTTCTTT.